This T cell receptor beta chain stems from a study of OX40 agonist ivuxolimab in advanced cancers. For this clone: The identical CDR3 is also encoded by other nucleotide sequences in the sample.

This table comes from immunoSEQ multiplex PCR, and its TCRdb copy is limited to in-frame clones, with some not included. Of about 48,000 clones listed, roughly three quarters are singletons. Trimming took off 0 bases at V and 2 bases at J, with 8 bases between the two ends. Germline values: CDR1 SGHRS, CDR2 YFSETQ. The CDR3 is 14 amino acids. Sequenced material: CD4+ or CD8+ T cells sorted from blood, taken in a trial of the OX40 agonist ivuxolimab. This clonotype was obtained from an adult with an advanced solid tumor such as melanoma, head and neck, liver or kidney cancer. V usage is TRBV5-1 and J usage is TRBJ1-2; D not certain. CDR3 coding DNA: TGCGCCAGCAGCTTGGAATCTCAAAACTATGGCTACACCTTC. This codes for CASSLESQNYGYTF.